Below, 12 T cell receptor beta chains from the same sample are listed, as sequenced in a study of PD-L1 blockade in urothelial cancer. Assay used: immunoSEQ multiplex PCR; TCRdb lists only in-frame clones, some missing. Altogether fewer than 2,000 clones are present, roughly a third being singletons, with the ten largest covering around 10%. The specimen comprised tumor tissue, sampled before atezolizumab (anti-PD-L1) treatment. Source of these receptors: a man over 45 with urothelial cancer.

This clone was seen a few times. This rearrangement joins TRBV9 to TRBJ1-1, with unresolved D. This CDR3 comprises 13 residues. Deletions cut 7 bases from V and 3 bases from J, with 13 bases between. Germline lookup yields CDR1 SGDLS and CDR2 YYNGEE. The CDR3 DNA reads as TGTGCCAGCTTCGCCAGGACTTACACTGAAGCTTTCTTT. Translation: CASFARTYTEAFF.

The chain joins TRBV19 to TRBJ1-5; no reliable D call. V was shortened by 3 bases and J by 0 bases, with 9 bases between the two germline ends. The germline CDR1 and CDR2 sequences are LNHDA and SQIVND (reference sequence). CDR3 length: 15 amino acids. CDR3 sequence reads: CASSIGTASNQPQHF. DNA of the CDR3: TGTGCCAGTAGTATTGGTACAGCTAGCAATCAGCCCCAGCATTTT.

In nucleotides, the CDR3 is TGTGCCAGTAGTATAACGACGGGAGGGAGGACAGATACGCAGTATTTT. It codes for CASSITTGGRTDTQYF. J is TRBJ2-3 and V is TRBV19, with 8 bases matching TRBD2. V was pared by 2 bases and J by 3 bases, with 7 bases of the junction left unmatched. Germline V lookup: CDR1 LNHDA, CDR2 SQIVND (reference sequence). The CDR3 length is 16 residues.

The chain has TRBV28 and TRBJ2-5; 8 positions agree with TRBD2. The CDR3 runs to 14 residues. Germline CDR1 reads MDHEN; CDR2 reads SYDVKM. Losses at the gene ends were 8 bases for V and 5 bases for J; bases not matched to a gene: 10. CDR3 loop: CASAFWSGSETQYF. In nucleotides, the CDR3 is TGTGCCAGCGCGTTTTGGAGCGGGAGTGAGACCCAGTACTTC.

The rearrangement joins TRBV30 to TRBJ1-5, with 8 bases that match TRBD1. CDR3 length: 13 amino acids. Trimming at V came to 3 bases and at J to 5 bases, leaving 3 bases not matched to a gene. Germline CDR1 is GTSNPN and CDR2 is SVGIG (reference sequence). The CDR3 here is CAWSPGGYQPQHF. The DNA for the CDR3 is TGTGCCTGGAGCCCAGGGGGCTATCAGCCCCAGCATTTT.

In its sample, this clone was seen once. V usage is TRBV28 and J usage is TRBJ2-3; D could derive from TRBD1 or TRBD2 (5 bases each). Trimming pared 4 bases from V and 2 bases from J, leaving 16 bases between. CDR1 and CDR2 from the germline V gene are MDHEN and SYDVKM. This CDR3 contains 16 residues. The CDR3 DNA is TGTGCCAGCAGTTCCTCCCGGGACCGAAACACAGATACGCAGTATTTT. Translating it yields CASSSSRDRNTDTQYF.

This clone has just a few counts. The V gene is TRBV28, the J gene TRBJ1-2; D unresolved. Per germline, CDR1 MDHEN and CDR2 SYDVKM. V gave up 7 bases and J gave up 5 bases, with 11 bases separating them. The CDR3 loop spans 12 amino acids. The CDR3 DNA sequence: TGTGCCAGCACCAAAAAGGGTTATGGCTACACCTTC. Protein sequence: CASTKKGYGYTF.

The chain couples TRBV9 to TRBJ2-5, with D possibly being TRBD1 or TRBD2 (6 bases each). CDR1 and CDR2 (germline): SGDLS, YYNGEE. Deletions cut 4 bases from V and 0 bases from J, with 16 bases between. This CDR3 comprises 16 residues. The CDR3 loop is CASSPRGTGHQETQYF. In DNA form, the CDR3 reads TGTGCCAGCAGCCCAAGGGGGACTGGGCACCAAGAGACCCAGTACTTC.

In this sample, this clone is medium-sized. This sequence joins TRBV11-3 and TRBJ2-1; TRBD1 might be the D (5 bases). The CDR3 runs 14 residues. Trimming cost V 3 bases and J 2 bases, with 8 bases left between them. Germline values: CDR1 SGHNT, CDR2 YENEEA. In DNA, the CDR3 is TGTGCCAGCAGCTTTTCAGGGACCTACAATGAGCAGTTCTTC. Translated: CASSFSGTYNEQFF.

This clone was picked up a small number of times. The chain carries TRBV10-2 and TRBJ1-6; 9 bases map to TRBD1. This CDR3 has 15 residues. The germline gives CDR1 WSHSY, CDR2 SAAADI. V was clipped by 5 bases and J by 10 bases; unmatched bases: 9. The CDR3: CASSSQGAIRSPLHF. CDR3 nucleotides: TGCGCCAGCAGTTCACAGGGGGCGATTCGCTCACCCCTCCACTTT.

A few counts support this clone. The chain recombines TRBV6-8 with TRBJ1-5; TRBD1 is a possible D gene (6 bases). Trimming removed 2 bases from V and 0 bases from J, with 14 bases in between. CDR1 and CDR2 (germline): MNHGY, SAAAGT. The CDR3 extends over 17 amino acids. The CDR3 sequence is CASSYTLTGYSNQPQHF. The CDR3 DNA is TGTGCCAGCAGTTACACGCTGACAGGTTATAGCAATCAGCCCCAGCATTTT.

This clone occurred a few times. The CDR3 sequence: CASSFYFGGATEAFF. The CDR3 DNA reads TGTGCCAGCAGTTTCTACTTCGGCGGGGCCACTGAAGCTTTCTTT. The V gene is TRBV28, the J gene TRBJ1-1; D may be TRBD1 (5 bases). CDR3 length: 15 amino acids. V was clipped by 3 bases and J by 4 bases, with 15 bases between them. The germline V gene has CDR1 MDHEN and CDR2 SYDVKM.